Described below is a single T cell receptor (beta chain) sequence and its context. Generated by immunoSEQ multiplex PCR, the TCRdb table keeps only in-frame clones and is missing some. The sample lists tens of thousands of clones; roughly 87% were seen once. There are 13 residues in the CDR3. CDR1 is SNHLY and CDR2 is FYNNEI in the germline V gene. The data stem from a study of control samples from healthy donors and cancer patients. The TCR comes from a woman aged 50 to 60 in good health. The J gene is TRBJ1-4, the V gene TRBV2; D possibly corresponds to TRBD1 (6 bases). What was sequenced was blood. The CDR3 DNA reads TGTGTCACGCAGGGGCCGAAAAATGAAAAACTGTTTTTT. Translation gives CVTQGPKNEKLFF.